Given below is one TCR beta chain in context. Sequenced by immunoSEQ multiplex PCR; TCRdb stores in-frame clones only, minus some. The table lists about 580,000 clones, 95% to 98% of them singletons. Germline loops: CDR1 SNHLY, CDR2 FYNNEI. The CDR3 consists of 15 residues. Trimming left V 1 base short and J 5 bases short, with 13 bases between. The naive CD8 population came from CD45RO-negative cells selected for CCR7, without terminally differentiated effector memory CD45RA+ cells. These data come from a study of shared clonotypes between healthy human individuals. V is TRBV2 and J is TRBJ2-3, with D uncertain. This receptor was taken from a man aged 25-40 years in good health. Sequencing input: naive CD8+ T cells sorted from blood. The CDR3 DNA follows: TGTGCCAGCAGTGAAGGGATGCTGATCCTAGATACGCAGTATTTT. It encodes CASSEGMLILDTQYF.